Below are 27 T cell receptor beta chains sequenced from a single sample in a study of OX40 agonist ivuxolimab in advanced cancers. Libraries were prepared by immunoSEQ multiplex PCR; TCRdb keeps only in-frame clonotypes and omits some of them. The table has approximately 50,000 clones, more than 85% seen once. Material: CD4+ or CD8+ T cells sorted from blood, obtained in a trial of the OX40 agonist ivuxolimab. Source of these receptors: an adult with an advanced solid tumor such as melanoma, head and neck, liver or kidney cancer.

This sequence joins TRBV6-6 and TRBJ1-4; D is perhaps TRBD1 (5 bases). Germline CDR1 is MNHNY and CDR2 is SVGAGI (reference sequence). There are 13 residues in the CDR3. The V end was cut by 2 bases, the J end by 15 bases, with 16 bases between. The CDR3 loop is CASSYRDSGRVFF. In DNA form, the CDR3 reads TGTGCCAGCAGTTACCGTGACAGCGGAAGAGTGTTTTTT.

This clone was recorded only once. In DNA, the CDR3 is TGTGCCAGTAGTATAGTTGGGGTACTAGCTGGTGAGCAGTTCTTC. It encodes CASSIVGVLAGEQFF. The V gene is TRBV19, the J gene TRBJ2-1; perhaps TRBD2 as D (6 bases). The CDR3 is made up of 15 amino acids. V was cut by 1 base and J by 9 bases, with 16 bases left in between. Looked up from germline, CDR1 is LNHDA and CDR2 is SQIVND (reference sequence).

The chain couples TRBV7-9 to TRBJ2-5; D unresolved. V was trimmed by 5 bases and J by 3 bases, leaving 16 bases between them. Germline lookup yields CDR1 SEHNR and CDR2 FQNEAQ (reference sequence). The CDR3 runs 15 residues. CDR3 region: CASSPVSWAEETQYF. The CDR3 DNA is TGTGCCAGCAGCCCGGTGTCGTGGGCTGAAGAGACCCAGTACTTC. Combining the CDR3 with reference TRBV7-9 and TRBJ2-5 gives the whole variable domain DTGVSQNPRHKITKRGQNVTFRCDPISEHNRLYWYRQTLGQGPEFLTYFQNEAQLEKSRLLSDRFSAERPKGSFSTLEIQRTEQGDSAMYLCASSPVSWAEETQYFGPGTRLLVL.

The chain couples TRBV28 to TRBJ1-1; D may be TRBD1 (5 bases). The CDR3 is 12 amino acids. Trimming removed 3 bases at V and 8 bases at J, with 10 bases between. CDR1 is MDHEN and CDR2 is SYDVKM in the germline V gene. The CDR3: CASSFRAGEAFF. CDR3 DNA sequence: TGTGCCAGCAGTTTCAGGGCAGGAGAAGCTTTCTTT.

In DNA form, the CDR3 reads TGTGCCAGCAGCTCCGGAGGGCCAAACTACGAGCAGTACTTC. Translating gives CASSSGGPNYEQYF. J is TRBJ2-7 and V is TRBV7-6; possible D gene TRBD2, 6 bases. Between the trimmed V and J ends, which lost 4 bases and 3 bases, there was a span of 13 bases. This CDR3 is 14 amino acids long. The germline V gene has CDR1 SGHVS and CDR2 FNYEAQ.

This chain connects TRBV7-8 to TRBJ1-4; 7 bases agree with TRBD1. The ends lost 3 bases at V and 7 bases at J; junction bases unmatched: 5. The germline V gene encodes CDR1 SGHVS and CDR2 FQNEAQ. This CDR3 region has 14 residues. This CDR3 reads CASSLGRGGEKLFF. The CDR3 bases are TGTGCCAGCAGCTTGGGCAGGGGGGGTGAAAAACTGTTTTTT.

The chain carries TRBV7-8 and TRBJ1-1, with 7 bases that match TRBD1. The junction had 18 bases not matched to a gene; V was cut back by 1 base and J by 4 bases. Germline V lookup: CDR1 SGHVS, CDR2 FQNEAQ. This CDR3 comprises 19 residues. The CDR3: CASSLVEQGEGVFGTEAFF. The CDR3 nucleotides are TGTGCCAGCAGCTTAGTGGAGCAGGGGGAAGGTGTCTTTGGCACTGAAGCTTTCTTT.

This sequence joins TRBV9 and TRBJ1-2; 9 nucleotides line up with TRBD1. This CDR3 is built from 12 residues. The V and J ends lost 2 bases and 8 bases, in that order; junction bases with no gene match: 1. Germline V gene data show CDR1 as SGDLS and CDR2 as YYNGEE. This CDR3 is CASSVTGGGYTF. The CDR3 DNA reads as TGTGCCAGCAGCGTGACAGGGGGAGGCTACACCTTC.

This clone came up once. The chain uses TRBV9 and TRBJ2-2; 7 positions agree with TRBD2. From germline, CDR1 is SGDLS and CDR2 YYNGEE. This CDR3 region has 16 residues. Unmatched junction bases numbered 8, after V lost 1 base and J lost 5 bases. CDR3 amino acids: CASSVIGTNPTGELFF. CDR3 DNA sequence: TGTGCCAGCAGCGTAATCGGGACTAATCCGACCGGGGAGCTGTTTTTT.

The chain uses TRBV9 and TRBJ2-3; TRBD2 matches at 7 bases. The CDR3 is 13 amino acids. The V gene's germline CDR1 is SGDLS and CDR2 YYNGEE. The J segment lost 3 bases and the V segment lost 5 bases, leaving 3 bases of the junction unmatched. Here the CDR3 DNA reads TGTGCCAGCAGTACGGGGGGTACAGATACGCAGTATTTT. Its translation is CASSTGGTDTQYF. Filled out from reference TRBV9 and TRBJ2-3, the complete variable domain reads DSGVTQTPKHLITATGQRVTLRCSPRSGDLSVYWYQQSLDQGLQFLIQYYNGEERAKGNILERFSAQQFPDLHSELNLSSLELGDSALYFCASSTGGTDTQYFGPGTRLTVL.

CDR3 coding DNA: TGTGCCAGCAGAGGGACAGCCCTAGCCAAAAACATTCAGTACTTC. Its protein is CASRGTALAKNIQYF. This chain connects TRBV28 to TRBJ2-4; 7 bases map to TRBD1. The V segment lost 6 bases and the J segment 0 bases; nucleotides outside the gene matches: 5. The germline V gene has CDR1 MDHEN and CDR2 SYDVKM. The CDR3 is made up of 15 amino acids.

The V call is TRBV7-3, the J call TRBJ1-1; maybe TRBD1 (6 bases). Germline values: CDR1 SGHTA, CDR2 FQGTGA. Trimming pared 5 bases from V and 4 bases from J, leaving 14 bases between. The CDR3 is 14 residues long. As DNA, the CDR3 is TGTGCCAGCAGCGCACAGGGCTTAGGCACTGAAGCTTTCTTT. Translated, it gives CASSAQGLGTEAFF.

The V gene is TRBV10-3, the J gene TRBJ1-1; D may be TRBD1 (5 bases). CDR1 and CDR2 (germline): ENHRY, SYGVKD. The CDR3 spans 18 residues. The V end was cut by 10 bases, the J end by 3 bases, with 30 bases between. CDR3 region: CASQYDKGLVLPYTEAFF. CDR3 sequence (DNA): TGTGCCAGCCAATATGACAAGGGGCTTGTGCTCCCCTACACTGAAGCTTTCTTT.

This chain joins TRBV14 and TRBJ2-7, with 10 bases matching TRBD1. J was trimmed by 3 bases and V by 3 bases; bases with no gene match: 17. CDR3 length: 19 residues. Germline assignment: CDR1 SGHDN and CDR2 FVKESK. The CDR3 DNA is TGTGCCAGCAGCCATGGAGTCGGGACAGGGGACTCCAGGGTCTACGAGCAGTACTTC. Protein sequence: CASSHGVGTGDSRVYEQYF.

The table lists this clone with a few counts. The rearrangement joins TRBV6-5 to TRBJ2-1; possibly TRBD1 or TRBD2 for D (6 bases each). Germline-derived CDR1 and CDR2 are MNHEY and SVGAGI. V dropped 8 bases and J dropped 7 bases, with 18 bases sitting between them. CDR3 length: 14 residues. The CDR3 reads CASPKGEEGNEQFF. The CDR3 nucleotides read TGTGCCAGCCCTAAGGGGGAGGAGGGAAATGAGCAGTTCTTC.

The chain employs TRBV10-2 and TRBJ2-7, with D unclear. The V gene lost 3 bases and the J gene lost 3 bases, with 12 bases spanning the gap. Germline loops: CDR1 WSHSY, CDR2 SAAADI. The CDR3 runs to 14 residues. The CDR3 DNA reads as TGCGCCAGCAGTGATCTAAGCGCCAACTACGAGCAGTACTTC. Its translation is CASSDLSANYEQYF.

The count of this clone is one. This chain joins TRBV4-3 and TRBJ2-2, with 9 bases identical to TRBD1. The V gene's germline CDR1 is LGHNA and CDR2 YSLEER. Trimming removed 2 bases from V and 6 bases from J; junction bases left unmatched: 10. This CDR3 is 17 amino acids long. The CDR3 protein is CASSQITGTGTAGELFF. The CDR3 region has the DNA TGCGCCAGCAGCCAAATAACCGGGACAGGGACGGCCGGGGAGCTGTTTTTT.

As DNA, the CDR3 is TGCGCCAGCAGTCCAAGCGGGATCAGCTCCTACGAGCAGTACTTC. It specifies CASSPSGISSYEQYF. The chain has TRBV10-2 and TRBJ2-7; 7 nucleotides line up with TRBD2. The V and J ends lost 5 bases and 0 bases, in that order; junction bases with no gene match: 7. The CDR3 has 15 residues. The germline CDR1 and CDR2 sequences are WSHSY and SAAADI.

This clone is labeled as medium-sized. V usage is TRBV9 and J usage is TRBJ2-1, with TRBD2 identical over 8 bases. Per germline, CDR1 SGDLS and CDR2 YYNGEE. Germline trimming cut 4 bases from V and 5 bases from J; bases unmatched to any gene: 14. The CDR3 is 17 amino acids. DNA of the CDR3: TGTGCCAGCAGCCCCAAGAGGCTAGCGGGTGAAAACAATGAGCAGTTCTTC. Protein sequence: CASSPKRLAGENNEQFF.

This chain links TRBV27 with TRBJ2-5; 9 bases are a match to TRBD1. Germline V gene sequence: CDR1 MNHEY, CDR2 SMNVEV (reference sequence). The length of the CDR3 is 15 residues. With V trimmed by 5 bases and J by 3 bases, 7 bases remained unmatched. CDR3 residues: CASSLTGQGEETQYF. The DNA for the CDR3 is TGTGCCAGCAGTCTAACGGGACAGGGTGAAGAGACCCAGTACTTC.

V and J are TRBV4-2 and TRBJ2-7; TRBD1 is a possible D gene (6 bases). The germline V gene has CDR1 LGHNA and CDR2 YNFKEQ. The CDR3 length is 14 residues. V gave up 9 bases and J gave up 2 bases, with 17 bases separating them. In DNA, the CDR3 is TGTGCCAGAAAACTACTTGGGGGCCCCTACGAGCAGTACTTC. It codes for CARKLLGGPYEQYF.

The gene calls are TRBV27 and TRBJ1-1, with D unresolved. The ends were cut back, 2 bases at V and 1 base at J, with 17 bases in the middle. The V gene's germline CDR1 is MNHEY and CDR2 SMNVEV (reference sequence). The CDR3 sequence is 17 residues long. CDR3 region: CASSLLGPKEGNTEAFF. The CDR3 DNA follows: TGTGCCAGCAGTTTACTAGGGCCCAAAGAGGGGAACACTGAAGCTTTCTTT.

The chain joins TRBV7-2 to TRBJ2-1; D gene uncertain. Germline V gene data show CDR1 as SGHTA and CDR2 as FQGNSA. The CDR3 length is 11 residues. V gave up 4 bases and J gave up 9 bases, with 7 bases separating them. CDR3 DNA sequence: TGTGCCAGCAGCTGGGAAATTGAGCAGTTCTTC. Amino acids: CASSWEIEQFF.

The rearrangement uses TRBV9 and TRBJ1-4; 9 nucleotides line up with TRBD1. The CDR3 covers 13 residues. CDR1 is SGDLS and CDR2 is YYNGEE in the germline V gene. V was pared by 5 bases and J by 8 bases, with 4 bases of the junction left unmatched. The CDR3 loop reads CASSGQGQEKLFF. The CDR3 DNA sequence: TGTGCCAGCAGTGGACAGGGGCAGGAAAAACTGTTTTTT.

The chain is built from TRBV28 and TRBJ2-2, with TRBD2 matching 7 bases. This CDR3 comprises 13 residues. Germline V CDR1 and CDR2: MDHEN, SYDVKM. V shed 6 bases and J 8 bases; nucleotides not matched to a gene: 6. The chain's CDR3 is CASRPGRAGELFF. The CDR3 region has the DNA TGTGCCAGCAGGCCTGGGAGGGCGGGGGAGCTGTTTTTT.

CDR3 protein: CATSRPGTGNEQFF. In DNA, the CDR3 is TGTGCCACCAGCAGACCCGGGACAGGGAATGAGCAGTTCTTC. The chain employs TRBV15 and TRBJ2-1; 9 nucleotides match TRBD1. The CDR3 spans 14 residues. Germline V gene data show CDR1 as LNHNV and CDR2 as YYDKDF (reference sequence). V was clipped by 2 bases and J by 7 bases; unmatched bases: 3.

V gene TRBV28 combines with J gene TRBJ2-1, with a possible D match to TRBD2 (5 bases). Trimming stripped 2 bases from V and 7 bases from J, with 6 bases between. The germline CDR1 and CDR2 sequences are MDHEN and SYDVKM. There are 12 residues in the CDR3. This CDR3 reads CASSLLANEQFF. CDR3 coding DNA: TGTGCCAGCAGTTTACTAGCTAATGAGCAGTTCTTC.